This TCR beta chain originates from a study of T-cell reconstitution after alpha-beta-depleted transplantation in children. As it was prepared, the TCRbeta library received unique molecular identifiers. TCRdb reprocessed the PCR reads with MiXCR, giving one entry per CDR3 protein. The sample holds hundreds of thousands of distinct CDR3 sequences, 10% seen once. Trimming pared 4 bases from V and 9 bases from J, leaving 16 bases between. Germline V gene lookup returns CDR1 LGHNA and CDR2 YSLEER. CDR3 size: 14 residues. This clonotype was observed many times. The gene calls are TRBV4-3 and TRBJ2-1; the D is unclear. The clonotype was recovered from a human donor who donated a stem cell graft to a child with acute myeloid leukemia. The input for sequencing was PBMCs from the stem cell graft donor, taken from the stem cell graft. The CDR3 DNA is TGCGCCAGCAGCCGCCGGCTGCTTGTGGCTGAGCAGTTCTTC. This codes for CASSRRLLVAEQFF.